One and the same sample provided the 18 T cell receptor beta chains below, sequenced in a study of cytomegalovirus exposure and HLA in healthy donors. This PCR relied on a set of 60 Vbeta primers and 13 Jbeta primers. Sequenced by immunoSEQ multiplex PCR; TCRdb stores in-frame clones only, minus some. The repertoire holds roughly 120,000 clones, with around 83% as singletons. What was sequenced was PBMCs. The receptors stem from a human donor in good health.

This clone was found once. This chain joins TRBV19 and TRBJ1-1; D is possibly TRBD1 (5 bases). Germline CDR1 reads LNHDA; CDR2 reads SQIVND (reference sequence). Trimming took off 9 bases at V and 1 base at J, with 24 bases between the two ends. The CDR3 totals 17 residues. CDR3 protein: CASITGGTSLANTEAFF. The CDR3 DNA reads TGTGCCAGCATAACCGGAGGGACTTCTCTCGCGAACACTGAAGCTTTCTTT.

Only one count was recorded for this clone. The rearrangement uses TRBV6-6 and TRBJ2-7, with D unresolved. Trimming left V 8 bases short and J 2 bases short, with 19 bases between. The CDR3 has 15 amino acids. Per the germline V gene, CDR1 is MNHNY and CDR2 is SVGAGI (reference sequence). In DNA, the CDR3 is TGTGCCAGCGGCCGGTCGGCGGAGCCGACCTACGAGCAGTACTTC. Protein sequence: CASGRSAEPTYEQYF.

This chain joins TRBV4-1 and TRBJ2-7, with 8 bases matching TRBD1. Per the germline V gene, CDR1 is MGHRA and CDR2 is YSYEKL. The V and J ends lost 0 bases and 4 bases, in that order; junction bases with no gene match: 5. The CDR3 is 15 residues long. The CDR3 bases are TGCGCCAGCAGCCAAGATTGGACAGGGACGTACGAGCAGTACTTC. This translates into CASSQDWTGTYEQYF.

The V call is TRBV29-1, the J call TRBJ2-1, with TRBD2 matching 7 bases. The CDR3 covers 10 residues. The V and J ends lost 7 bases and 6 bases, in that order; junction bases with no gene match: 0. Germline CDR1 and CDR2: SQVTM and ANQGSEA. The CDR3 bases are TGCAGCGCGGGGGGCAATGAGCAGTTCTTC. It yields the protein CSAGGNEQFF.

This chain connects TRBV15 to TRBJ1-4; the match to TRBD1 covers 9 bases. The CDR3 loop spans 16 amino acids. The V gene end was trimmed by 0 bases and the J gene end by 7 bases; junction bases not matched to a gene: 6. Germline V gene sequence: CDR1 LNHNV, CDR2 YYDKDF (reference sequence). Here the CDR3 reads CATSREQGANSEKLFF. The CDR3 DNA is TGTGCCACCAGCAGAGAACAGGGGGCGAATAGTGAAAAACTGTTTTTT.

The genes are TRBV5-5 and TRBJ2-7; maybe TRBD2 (6 bases). Per the germline V gene, CDR1 is SGHKS and CDR2 is YYEKEE (reference sequence). The length of the CDR3 is 13 residues. Trimming cost V 2 bases and J 5 bases, with 11 bases left between them. The CDR3 reads CASSFTSWDEQYF. In nucleotides, the CDR3 is TGTGCCAGCAGCTTTACTAGCTGGGACGAGCAGTACTTC.

The chain combines TRBV6-5 with TRBJ2-3, with D maybe TRBD1 (6 bases). V was trimmed by 0 bases and J by 2 bases, leaving 12 bases between them. The CDR3 sequence is 16 residues long. Germline-derived CDR1 and CDR2 are MNHEY and SVGAGI. The chain's CDR3 is CASSYSIVGHTDTQYF. For the CDR3, the DNA is TGTGCCAGCAGTTACTCGATCGTGGGACACACAGATACGCAGTATTTT.

The gene calls are TRBV6-5 and TRBJ1-5; D unclear. The germline CDR1 and CDR2 sequences are MNHEY and SVGAGI. The V and J ends lost 8 bases and 1 base respectively, with 12 bases between them. The CDR3 has 14 amino acids. DNA for the CDR3: TGTGCCAGCGGTGAGGGTAGGAGCAATCAGCCCCAGCATTTT. Amino acid sequence: CASGEGRSNQPQHF.

The rearrangement joins TRBV2 to TRBJ2-2; 7 positions match TRBD1. There are 15 residues in the CDR3. CDR1 and CDR2 from the germline V gene are SNHLY and FYNNEI. V dropped 3 bases and J dropped 5; count of bases not matched to a gene: 6. CDR3 sequence: CASSDDRAPTGELFF. Here the CDR3 DNA reads TGTGCCAGCAGTGACGACAGGGCCCCAACCGGGGAGCTGTTTTTT.

V usage is TRBV11-2 and J usage is TRBJ2-3; 7 bases align to TRBD2. Trimming took 5 bases from V and 5 from J; bases not matched to a gene: 10. The V gene's germline CDR1 is SGHAT and CDR2 FQNNGV. This CDR3 has 15 residues. The chain's CDR3 is CASSLAAGSGDTQYF. In DNA form, the CDR3 reads TGTGCCAGCAGCCTTGCAGCGGGGAGCGGAGATACGCAGTATTTT.

This rearrangement joins TRBV6-1 to TRBJ2-7; unclear D gene. CDR3 size: 13 residues. Trimming cost V 10 bases and J 2 bases, with 15 bases left between them. Germline CDR1 is MNHNS and CDR2 is SASEGT. This CDR3 reads CATGYPPTYEQYF. CDR3 bases: TGTGCCACCGGTTATCCTCCGACCTACGAGCAGTACTTC.

This rearrangement joins TRBV21-1 to TRBJ1-5. TRBV21-1 is flagged as a pseudogene. The CDR3 loop spans 17 amino acids. CDR3 amino acids: CASSKVLEWGELEPQHF. The CDR3 DNA is TGTGCCAGCAGCAAAGTATTGGAATGGGGAGAGTTAGAGCCCCAGCATTTT.

J is TRBJ1-1 and V is TRBV6-1, with no clear D. The V end was cut by 5 bases, the J end by 4 bases, with 14 bases between. The CDR3 sequence is 14 residues long. The germline gives CDR1 MNHNS, CDR2 SASEGT. CDR3: CASSLSGNPTEAFF. The CDR3 DNA is TGTGCCAGCAGTTTGTCCGGGAATCCCACTGAAGCTTTCTTT.

This chain links TRBV28 with TRBJ2-3; 7 positions agree with TRBD2. With 6 bases clipped from V and 5 bases from J, the junction kept 8 bases outside the gene matches. This CDR3 is built from 14 residues. CDR1 is MDHEN, CDR2 SYDVKM, per germline. The CDR3 sequence: CASRSGGGEDTQYF. Here the CDR3 DNA reads TGTGCCAGCAGGAGCGGCGGGGGAGAAGATACGCAGTATTTT.

The V and J genes are TRBV19 and TRBJ1-4; 8 nucleotides align to TRBD1. V trimming: 8 bases; J trimming: 7 bases; junction bases outside the gene matches: 9. The CDR3 spans 14 residues. Germline V lookup: CDR1 LNHDA, CDR2 SQIVND (reference sequence). CDR3 residues: CASGTGGSTEKLFF. The CDR3 DNA reads TGTGCCAGTGGTACAGGGGGTTCGACTGAAAAACTGTTTTTT.

The V and J genes are TRBV6-5 and TRBJ2-2; TRBD2 agrees at 9 bases. V trimming: 2 bases; J trimming: 3 bases; junction bases outside the gene matches: 4. Germline CDR1 reads MNHEY; CDR2 reads SVGAGI. This CDR3 is 16 amino acids long. CDR3 loop: CASSYNLAGYTGELFF. CDR3 in DNA: TGTGCCAGCAGTTACAACCTAGCGGGGTACACCGGGGAGCTGTTTTTT.

This chain uses TRBV9 with TRBJ2-3, with 8 bases aligning to TRBD2. The CDR3 spans 15 residues. J was trimmed by 5 bases and V by 7 bases; bases with no gene match: 12. Germline V CDR1 and CDR2: SGDLS, YYNGEE. CDR3 DNA: TGTGCCAGCGCCCCGGGGGGGGGAGGAATAGATACGCAGTATTTT. This translates into CASAPGGGGIDTQYF.

This chain connects TRBV7-9 to TRBJ2-1; 11 nucleotides agree with TRBD2. The junction had 6 bases not matched to a gene; V was cut back by 1 base and J by 7 bases. CDR1 and CDR2 from the germline V gene are SEHNR and FQNEAQ (reference sequence). CDR3 length: 16 amino acids. The CDR3 bases are TGTGCCAGCAGCTTAGTAGCGGGGGGGCCCATAAATGAGCAGTTCTTC. Protein: CASSLVAGGPINEQFF.